The T cell receptor beta chain under discussion was sequenced for a study of T cells in localized non-small cell lung cancer. The germline V gene has CDR1 SGHNT and CDR2 YYREEE (reference sequence). The CDR3 extends over 16 amino acids. The V segment lost 0 bases and the J segment 2 bases; nucleotides outside the gene matches: 6. Study outcomes and limitations: A single tumor region was sequenced, leaving heterogeneity possible.

Remarks on this clone: The antigen is unknown.

Assay: immunoSEQ multiplex PCR; the TCRdb copy retains only in-frame clones and omits some. The top ten clones hold roughly a sixth of a sample with 35,000 to 40,000 clones, around 79% of them seen once. The rearrangement links TRBV5-4 to TRBJ2-3; TRBD1 matches at 7 bases. The clonotype comes from a male donor at least 60 years old with stage III squamous cell lung carcinoma. This specimen was peripheral blood, taken before any cancer treatment. CDR3 sequence (DNA): TGTGCCAGCAGCTTGGTAGGACAGGAGTTCACAGATACGCAGTATTTT. Protein sequence: CASSLVGQEFTDTQYF. Based on the CDR3 plus reference TRBV5-4 and TRBJ2-3, the full variable domain is ETGVTQSPTHLIKTRGQQVTLRCSSQSGHNTVSWYQQALGQGPQFIFQYYREEENGRGNFPPRFSGLQFPNYSSELNVNALELDDSALYLCASSLVGQEFTDTQYFGPGTRLTVL.